This paragraph reports one T cell receptor (beta chain). This CDR3 has 13 residues. Germline V gene data show CDR1 as MDHEN and CDR2 as SYDVKM. Trimming left V 2 bases short and J 5 bases short, with 9 bases between. The entry originates in a study of OX40 agonist ivuxolimab in advanced cancers. TCRdb's table, derived via immunoSEQ multiplex PCR, lists solely in-frame clones and lacks some. The sample has approximately 65,000 clones, around nine tenths seen once. The rearrangement joins TRBV28 to TRBJ2-5, with D perhaps matching TRBD2 (5 bases). This clonotype was sampled from an adult with an advanced solid tumor such as melanoma, head and neck, liver or kidney cancer. Sample: CD4+ or CD8+ T cells sorted from blood, taken in a trial of the OX40 agonist ivuxolimab. The CDR3 DNA reads as TGTGCCAGCAGTTTAGCGGGTTTGGAGACCCAGTACTTC. As protein: CASSLAGLETQYF.